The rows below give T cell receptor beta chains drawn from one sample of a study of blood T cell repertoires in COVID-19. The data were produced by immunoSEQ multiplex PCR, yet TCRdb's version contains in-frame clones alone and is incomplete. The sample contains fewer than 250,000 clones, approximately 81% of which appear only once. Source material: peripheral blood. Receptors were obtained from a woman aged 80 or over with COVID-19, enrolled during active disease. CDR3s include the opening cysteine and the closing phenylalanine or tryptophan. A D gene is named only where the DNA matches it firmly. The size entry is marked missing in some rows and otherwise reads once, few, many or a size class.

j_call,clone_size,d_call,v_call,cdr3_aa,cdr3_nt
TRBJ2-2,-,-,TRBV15,CATSLGEATGELFF,TGTGCCACCAGTCTAGGGGAGGCCACCGGGGAGCTGTTTTTT
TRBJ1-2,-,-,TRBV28,CASSLKRPYGYTF,TGTGCCAGCAGTTTAAAGAGGCCCTATGGCTACACCTTC
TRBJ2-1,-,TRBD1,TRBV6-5,CASSTRTGQFF,TGTGCCAGCAGTACCCGGACAGGACAGTTCTTC
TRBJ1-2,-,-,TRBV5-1,CASSLAPERNYGYTF,TGCGCCAGCAGCTTGGCCCCCGAGCGAAACTATGGCTACACCTTC
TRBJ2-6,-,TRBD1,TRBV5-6,CASSRDRGSGANVLTF,TGTGCCAGCAGCCGGGACAGGGGATCTGGGGCCAACGTCCTGACTTTC
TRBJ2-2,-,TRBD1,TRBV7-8,CASSLRDRGWSGELFF,TGTGCCAGCAGCTTAAGGGACAGAGGTTGGTCCGGGGAGCTGTTTTTT
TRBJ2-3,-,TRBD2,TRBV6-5,CASCKLSGGTDTQYF,TGTGCCAGCTGTAAGCTTAGCGGGGGGACAGATACGCAGTATTTT
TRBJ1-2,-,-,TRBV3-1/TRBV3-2,CASSPWTVRHYGYTF,TGTGCCAGCAGCCCCTGGACAGTAAGACACTATGGCTACACCTTC
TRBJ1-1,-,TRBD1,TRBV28,CASSHRQGVNPRPLTEAFF,TGTGCCAGCAGTCATCGACAGGGGGTCAACCCGAGACCCCTCACTGAAGCTTTCTTT
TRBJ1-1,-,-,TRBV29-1,CSVEPQGRRDTEAFF,TGCAGCGTTGAACCCCAGGGGAGAAGGGACACTGAAGCTTTCTTT
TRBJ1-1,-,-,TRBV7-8,CASSLSDMMNTEAFF,TGTGCCAGCAGCTTATCGGACATGATGAACACTGAAGCTTTCTTT
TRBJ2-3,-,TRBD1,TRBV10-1,CASSRTGVNTDTQYF,TGCGCCAGCAGCCGGACAGGGGTTAACACAGATACGCAGTATTTT
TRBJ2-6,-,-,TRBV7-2,CASSLVGRAGANVLTF,TGTGCCAGCAGCTTAGTAGGGAGAGCTGGGGCCAACGTCCTGACTTTC
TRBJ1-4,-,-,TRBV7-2,CASSPVAGAGTNEKLFF,TGTGCCAGCAGCCCCGTTGCAGGGGCGGGAACTAATGAAAAACTGTTTTTT
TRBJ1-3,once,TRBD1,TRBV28,CASSPGGQGLSGNTIYF,TGTGCCAGCAGTCCAGGGGGACAGGGGTTATCTGGAAACACCATATATTTT
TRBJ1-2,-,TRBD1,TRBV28,CASTSKQGAYYGYTF,TGTGCCAGCACATCAAAACAGGGGGCGTACTATGGCTACACCTTC
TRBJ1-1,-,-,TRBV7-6,CASSRSAVNTEAFF,TGTGCCAGCAGCCGGAGTGCAGTAAACACTGAAGCTTTCTTT
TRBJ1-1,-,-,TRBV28,CASSLRESTEAFF,TGTGCCAGCAGTTTACGGGAATCCACTGAAGCTTTCTTT
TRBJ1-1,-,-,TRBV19,CASSRGGATPLDTEAFF,TGTGCCAGTAGTCGCGGGGGCGCGACCCCTTTGGACACTGAAGCTTTCTTT
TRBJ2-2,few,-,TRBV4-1,CASSHPGNTGELFF,TGCGCCAGCAGCCATCCAGGGAACACCGGGGAGCTGTTTTTT
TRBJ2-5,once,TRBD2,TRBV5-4,CASSFAGDPAQYF,TGTGCCAGCAGCTTCGCGGGGGACCCGGCCCAGTACTTC
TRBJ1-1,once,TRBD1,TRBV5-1,CASSQTGQGRNTEAFF,TGCGCCAGCAGCCAGACGGGACAGGGAAGGAACACTGAAGCTTTCTTT
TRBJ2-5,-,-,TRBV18,CASSPGAGETQYF,TGTGCCAGCTCACCAGGGGCAGGGGAGACCCAGTACTTC
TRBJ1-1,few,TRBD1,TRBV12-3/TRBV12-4,CASSPGKGALF,TGTGCCAGCAGCCCCGGGAAGGGGGCCCTCTTT
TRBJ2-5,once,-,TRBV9,CASSVGGTQETQYF,TGTGCCAGCAGCGTAGGGGGGACTCAAGAGACCCAGTACTTC
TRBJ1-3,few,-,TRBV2,CASSEKDNFQRYF,TGTGCCAGCAGTGAAAAGGACAATTTTCAACGATATTTT
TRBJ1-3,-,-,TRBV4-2,CASSQVPGGVSGNTIYF,TGTGCCAGCAGCCAAGTGCCGGGGGGAGTATCTGGAAACACCATATATTTT
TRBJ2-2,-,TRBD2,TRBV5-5,CASSLFLAGPTGELFF,TGTGCCAGCAGCTTGTTTTTAGCGGGGCCCACCGGGGAGCTGTTTTTT
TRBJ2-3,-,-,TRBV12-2,CASRLTGRRSTDTQYF,TGTGCAAGTCGCTTAACCGGTCGCCGAAGCACAGATACGCAGTATTTT
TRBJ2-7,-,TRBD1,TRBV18,CASSPNRGADYEQYF,TGTGCCAGCTCGCCTAACAGGGGGGCGGATTACGAGCAGTACTTC
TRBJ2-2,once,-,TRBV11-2,CASSLDEGGLGELFF,TGTGCCAGCAGCTTAGATGAGGGGGGGCTCGGGGAGCTGTTTTTT
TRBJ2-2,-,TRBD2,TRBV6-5,CASGGGNAVRELFF,TGTGCCAGCGGGGGAGGGAACGCGGTCCGGGAGCTGTTTTTT
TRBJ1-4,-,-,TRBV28,CASRRNRASEKLFF,TGTGCCAGCAGGAGAAACAGGGCCTCTGAAAAACTGTTTTTT
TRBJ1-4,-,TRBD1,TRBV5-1,CASRAGTGVTNEKLFF,TGCGCCAGCAGAGCCGGGACAGGGGTTACTAATGAAAAACTGTTTTTT
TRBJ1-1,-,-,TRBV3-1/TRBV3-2,CASSQVPDSPTPFF,TGTGCCAGCAGCCAAGTCCCGGACAGCCCGACGCCTTTCTTT
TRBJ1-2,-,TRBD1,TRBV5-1,CASSSTGDYGYTF,TGCGCCAGCAGCTCTACAGGGGACTATGGCTACACCTTC
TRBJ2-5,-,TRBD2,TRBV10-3,CAISGTSGGALEETQYF,TGTGCCATCAGTGGGACTAGCGGGGGGGCTCTAGAGGAGACCCAGTACTTC
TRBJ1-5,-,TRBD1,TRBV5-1,CASSSGTGAGNQPQHF,TGCGCCAGCTCCTCCGGGACAGGGGCTGGCAATCAGCCCCAGCATTTT
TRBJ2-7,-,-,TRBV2,CASSVGGQGGSYEQYF,TGTGCCAGCAGTGTAGGGGGCCAGGGGGGCTCCTACGAGCAGTACTTC
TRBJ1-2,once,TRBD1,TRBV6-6,CASSSLTGTYGYTF,TGTGCCAGCAGTTCTTTGACAGGGACCTATGGCTACACCTTC
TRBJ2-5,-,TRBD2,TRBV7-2,CASSLERGPETQYF,TGTGCCAGCAGCTTGGAGCGGGGCCCGGAGACCCAGTACTTC
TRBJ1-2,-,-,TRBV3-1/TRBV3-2,CASSPRGSNYGYTF,TGTGCCAGCAGCCCACGAGGCTCGAACTATGGCTACACCTTC
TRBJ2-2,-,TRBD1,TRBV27,CASRAGTGRGGELFF,TGTGCCAGCCGTGCTGGGACAGGGAGGGGGGGGGAGCTGTTTTTT
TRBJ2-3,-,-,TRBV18,CASSPRGDSDTQYF,TGTGCCAGCTCACCACGCGGAGACTCAGATACGCAGTATTTT
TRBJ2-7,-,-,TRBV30,CAWSGHGYEQYF,TGTGCCTGGAGCGGACATGGCTACGAGCAGTACTTC
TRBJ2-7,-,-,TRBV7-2,CASSLKFTAPYEQYF,TGTGCCAGCAGCTTAAAATTCACAGCACCCTACGAGCAGTACTTC
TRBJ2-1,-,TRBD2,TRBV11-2,CASRSGGMTYNEQFF,TGTGCCAGCAGAAGCGGGGGGATGACCTACAATGAGCAGTTCTTC
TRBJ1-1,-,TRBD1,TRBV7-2,CASSRDRVNTEAFF,TGTGCCAGCAGCCGGGACAGAGTGAACACTGAAGCTTTCTTT
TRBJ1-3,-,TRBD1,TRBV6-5,CASGADRAGNTIYF,TGTGCCAGCGGGGCGGACAGGGCTGGAAACACCATATATTTT